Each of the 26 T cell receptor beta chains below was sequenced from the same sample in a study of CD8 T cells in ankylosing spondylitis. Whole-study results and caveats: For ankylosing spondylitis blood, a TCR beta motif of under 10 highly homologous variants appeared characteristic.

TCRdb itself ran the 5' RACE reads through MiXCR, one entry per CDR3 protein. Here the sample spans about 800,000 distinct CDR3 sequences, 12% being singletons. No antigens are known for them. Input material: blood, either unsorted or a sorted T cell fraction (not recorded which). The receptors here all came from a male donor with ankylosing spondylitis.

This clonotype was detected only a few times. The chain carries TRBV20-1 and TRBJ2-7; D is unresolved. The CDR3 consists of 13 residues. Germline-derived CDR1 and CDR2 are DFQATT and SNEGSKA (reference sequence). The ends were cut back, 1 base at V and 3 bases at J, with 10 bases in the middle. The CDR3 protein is CSARVGQNYEQYF. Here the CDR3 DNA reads TGCAGTGCTAGAGTGGGTCAGAACTACGAGCAGTACTTC.

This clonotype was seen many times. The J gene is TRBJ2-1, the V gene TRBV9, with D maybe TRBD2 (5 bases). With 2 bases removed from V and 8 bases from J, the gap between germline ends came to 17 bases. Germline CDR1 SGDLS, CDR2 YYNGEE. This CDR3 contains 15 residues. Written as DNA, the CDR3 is TGTGCCAGCAGCGTGGGCCCCGGAGGTGGGTATGAGCAGTTCTTC. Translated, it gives CASSVGPGGGYEQFF. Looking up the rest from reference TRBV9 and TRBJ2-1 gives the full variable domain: DSGVTQTPKHLITATGQRVTLRCSPRSGDLSVYWYQQSLDQGLQFLIQYYNGEERAKGNILERFSAQQFPDLHSELNLSSLELGDSALYFCASSVGPGGGYEQFFGPGTRLTVL.

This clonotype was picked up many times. CDR3 sequence (DNA): TGTGCCAGCAGCGAGCGGGAGACCACCACAGATACGCAGTATTTT. It codes for CASSERETTTDTQYF. This chain connects TRBV11-2 to TRBJ2-3; 8 bases map to TRBD2. The CDR3 has 15 residues. V lost 5 bases and J lost 2; bases outside the gene matches: 6. Germline-derived CDR1 and CDR2 are SGHAT and FQNNGV.

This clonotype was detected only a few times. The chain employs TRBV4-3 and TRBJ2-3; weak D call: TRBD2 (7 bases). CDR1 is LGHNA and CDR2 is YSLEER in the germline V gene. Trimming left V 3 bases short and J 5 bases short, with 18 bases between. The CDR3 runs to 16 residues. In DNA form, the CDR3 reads TGCGCCAGCAGCCATGGGTACGGGGGGCTTCTAGATACGCAGTATTTT. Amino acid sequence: CASSHGYGGLLDTQYF.

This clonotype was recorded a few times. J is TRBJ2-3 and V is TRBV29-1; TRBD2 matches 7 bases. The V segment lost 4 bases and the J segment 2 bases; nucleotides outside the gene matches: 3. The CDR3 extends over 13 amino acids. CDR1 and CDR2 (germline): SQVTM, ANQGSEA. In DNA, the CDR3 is TGCAGCGTTGGGACTAGACTCACAGATACGCAGTATTTT. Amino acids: CSVGTRLTDTQYF.

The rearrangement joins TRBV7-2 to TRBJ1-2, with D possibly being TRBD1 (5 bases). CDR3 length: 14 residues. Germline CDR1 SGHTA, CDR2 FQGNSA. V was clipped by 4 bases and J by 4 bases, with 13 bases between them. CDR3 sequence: CASSSRKGFYGYTF. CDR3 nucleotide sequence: TGTGCCAGCAGCTCAAGAAAGGGGTTCTATGGCTACACCTTC.

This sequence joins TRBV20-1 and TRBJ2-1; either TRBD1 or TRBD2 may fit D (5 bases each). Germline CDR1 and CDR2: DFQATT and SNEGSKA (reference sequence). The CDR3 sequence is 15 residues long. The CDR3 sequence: CRTQEGWRNYNEQFF. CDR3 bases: TGCAGGACTCAAGAGGGGTGGAGGAACTACAATGAGCAGTTCTTC.

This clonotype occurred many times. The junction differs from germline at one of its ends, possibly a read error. CDR3 DNA sequence: TGTGCCAGCAGCTTAGCTTGGGAGAGCCAGTACTTC. Protein product: CASSLAWESQYF. V usage is TRBV7-2 and J usage is TRBJ2-5; D perhaps matches TRBD2 (5 bases). CDR3 length equals 12 residues. From germline, CDR1 is SGHTA and CDR2 FQGNSA.

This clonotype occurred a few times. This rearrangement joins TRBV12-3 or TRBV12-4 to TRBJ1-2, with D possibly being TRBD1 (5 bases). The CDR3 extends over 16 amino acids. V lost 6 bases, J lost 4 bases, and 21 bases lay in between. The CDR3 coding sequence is TGTGCCAGCAGCCGCTCAGTGGTGGTGAGGGGCTATGGCTACACCTTC. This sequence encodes CASSRSVVVRGYGYTF.

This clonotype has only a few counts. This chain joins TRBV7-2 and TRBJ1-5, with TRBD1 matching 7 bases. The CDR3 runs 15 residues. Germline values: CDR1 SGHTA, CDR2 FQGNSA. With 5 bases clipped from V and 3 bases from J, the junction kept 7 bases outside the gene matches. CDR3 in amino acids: CASSPRQGVNQPQHF. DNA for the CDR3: TGTGCCAGCAGCCCTAGACAGGGTGTCAATCAGCCCCAGCATTTT. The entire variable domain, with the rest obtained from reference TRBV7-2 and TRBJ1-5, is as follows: GAGVSQSPSNKVTEKGKDVELRCDPISGHTALYWYRQSLGQGLEFLIYFQGNSAPDKSGLPSDRFSAERTGGSVSTLTIQRTQQEDSAVYLCASSPRQGVNQPQHFGDGTRLSIL.

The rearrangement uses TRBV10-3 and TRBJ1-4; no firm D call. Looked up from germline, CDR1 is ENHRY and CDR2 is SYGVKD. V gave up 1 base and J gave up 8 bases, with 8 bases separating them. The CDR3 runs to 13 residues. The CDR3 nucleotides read TGTGCCATCAGTGAGTTTTATCTAGAAAAACTGTTTTTT. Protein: CAISEFYLEKLFF.

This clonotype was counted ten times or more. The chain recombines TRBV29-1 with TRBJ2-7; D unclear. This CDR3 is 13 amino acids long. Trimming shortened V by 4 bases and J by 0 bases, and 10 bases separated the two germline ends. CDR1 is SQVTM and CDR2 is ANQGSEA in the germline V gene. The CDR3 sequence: CSVVELGSYEQYF. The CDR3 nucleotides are TGCAGCGTTGTTGAACTTGGCTCCTACGAGCAGTACTTC.

CDR3 DNA sequence: TGCGCCAGCATGGACAGGTTCACAGATACGCAGTATTTT. Protein sequence: CASMDRFTDTQYF. This chain connects TRBV10-2 to TRBJ2-3; 7 bases match TRBD1. The CDR3 totals 13 residues. Germline trimming cut 7 bases from V and 2 bases from J; bases unmatched to any gene: 3. Germline CDR1 WSHSY, CDR2 SAAADI.

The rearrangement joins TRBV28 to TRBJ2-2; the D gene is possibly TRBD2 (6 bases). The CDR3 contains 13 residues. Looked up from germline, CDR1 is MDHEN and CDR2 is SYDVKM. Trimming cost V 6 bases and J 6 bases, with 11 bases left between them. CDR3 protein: CASRRLVSGELFF. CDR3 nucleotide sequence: TGTGCCAGCAGAAGACTAGTCTCCGGGGAGCTGTTTTTT.

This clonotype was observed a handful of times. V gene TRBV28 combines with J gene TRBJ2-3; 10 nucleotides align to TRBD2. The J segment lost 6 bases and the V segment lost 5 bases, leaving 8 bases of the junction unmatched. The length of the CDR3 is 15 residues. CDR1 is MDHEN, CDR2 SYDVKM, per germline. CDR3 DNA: TGTGCCAGCAGTCCACTAGCGGGATATGGGGATACGCAGTATTTT. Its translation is CASSPLAGYGDTQYF.

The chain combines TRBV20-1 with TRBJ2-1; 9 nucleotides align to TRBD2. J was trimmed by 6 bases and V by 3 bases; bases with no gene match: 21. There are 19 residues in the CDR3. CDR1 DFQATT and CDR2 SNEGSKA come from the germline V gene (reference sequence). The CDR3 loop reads CSASTDPIAGVRPANEQFF. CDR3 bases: TGCAGTGCTAGTACGGACCCCATAGCGGGAGTACGCCCCGCCAATGAGCAGTTCTTC.

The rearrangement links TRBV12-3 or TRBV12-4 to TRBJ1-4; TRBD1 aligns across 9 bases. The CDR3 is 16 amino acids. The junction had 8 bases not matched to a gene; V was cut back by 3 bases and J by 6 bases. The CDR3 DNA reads TGTGCCAGCAGTTTGGGACAGGGCCTCTTTTATGAAAAACTGTTTTTT. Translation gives CASSLGQGLFYEKLFF.

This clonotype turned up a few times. The CDR3 sequence: CASSEDTYGYTF. For the CDR3, the DNA is TGTGCCAGCAGTGAGGACACCTATGGCTACACCTTC. V is TRBV2 and J is TRBJ1-2, with D perhaps matching TRBD1 (5 bases). The germline gives CDR1 SNHLY, CDR2 FYNNEI. Trimming pared 3 bases from V and 4 bases from J, leaving 6 bases between. The CDR3 length is 12 residues.

CDR3 protein: CASSTRTSSYEQYF. The CDR3 DNA reads TGTGCCAGCAGCACTCGGACTAGCTCCTACGAGCAGTACTTC. The rearrangement joins TRBV7-8 to TRBJ2-7; 7 positions agree with TRBD2. Germline-derived CDR1 and CDR2 are SGHVS and FQNEAQ. V lost 5 bases, J lost 0 bases, and 4 bases stayed unmatched. This CDR3 contains 14 residues. Filled out from reference TRBV7-8 and TRBJ2-7, the complete variable domain reads GAGVSQSPRYKVAKRGQDVALRCDPISGHVSLFWYQQALGQGPEFLTYFQNEAQLDKSGLPSDRFFAERPEGSVSTLKIQRTQQEDSAVYLCASSTRTSSYEQYFGPGTRLTVT.

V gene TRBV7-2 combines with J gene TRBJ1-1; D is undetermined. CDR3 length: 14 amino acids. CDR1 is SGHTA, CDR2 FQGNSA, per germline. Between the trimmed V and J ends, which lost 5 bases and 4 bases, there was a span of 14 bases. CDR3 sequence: CASSPARRTTEAFF. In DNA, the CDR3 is TGTGCCAGCAGCCCCGCCAGGAGAACCACTGAAGCTTTCTTT.

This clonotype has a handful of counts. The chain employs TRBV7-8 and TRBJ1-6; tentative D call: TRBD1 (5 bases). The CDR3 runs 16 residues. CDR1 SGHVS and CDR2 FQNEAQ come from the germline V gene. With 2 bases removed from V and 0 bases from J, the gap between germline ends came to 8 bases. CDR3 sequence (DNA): TGTGCCAGCAGCTTACTGGGGACCTCCTATAATTCACCCCTCCACTTT. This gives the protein CASSLLGTSYNSPLHF.

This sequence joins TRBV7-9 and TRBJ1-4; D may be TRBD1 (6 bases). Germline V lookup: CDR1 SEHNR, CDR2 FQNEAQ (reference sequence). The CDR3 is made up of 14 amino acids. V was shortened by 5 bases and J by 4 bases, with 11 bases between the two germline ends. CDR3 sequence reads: CASSLRQDNEKLFF. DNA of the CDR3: TGTGCCAGCAGCCTCCGACAGGATAATGAAAAACTGTTTTTT.

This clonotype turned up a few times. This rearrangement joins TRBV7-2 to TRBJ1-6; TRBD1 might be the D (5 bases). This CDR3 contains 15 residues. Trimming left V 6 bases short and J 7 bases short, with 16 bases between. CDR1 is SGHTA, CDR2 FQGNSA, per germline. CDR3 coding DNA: TGTGCCAGCAGATCCCAGGGAGGGTTGAATTCACCCCTCCACTTT. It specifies CASRSQGGLNSPLHF.

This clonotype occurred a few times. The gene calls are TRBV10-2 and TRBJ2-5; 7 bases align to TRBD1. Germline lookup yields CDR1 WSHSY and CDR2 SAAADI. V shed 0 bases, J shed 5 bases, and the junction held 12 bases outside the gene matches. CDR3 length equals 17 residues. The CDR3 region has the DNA TGCGCCAGCAGTGAGTCTCCCCAACAGAGGGGGCGGGAGACCCAGTACTTC. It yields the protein CASSESPQQRGRETQYF.

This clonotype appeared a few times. CDR3 region: CASSLNPGPSGYTF. CDR3 DNA sequence: TGTGCCAGCAGTTTAAATCCGGGGCCGTCTGGCTACACCTTC. This chain joins TRBV12-3 or TRBV12-4 and TRBJ1-2, with a tentative D call TRBD1 (5 bases). Trimming cost V 2 bases and J 7 bases, with 14 bases left between them. The CDR3 extends over 14 amino acids.

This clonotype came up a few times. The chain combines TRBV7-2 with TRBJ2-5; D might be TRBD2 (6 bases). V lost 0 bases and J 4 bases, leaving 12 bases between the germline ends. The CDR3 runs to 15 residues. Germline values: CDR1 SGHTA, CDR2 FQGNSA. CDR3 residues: CASSLASWGGETQYF. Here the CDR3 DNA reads TGTGCCAGCAGCTTAGCGTCCTGGGGAGGAGAGACCCAGTACTTC.